The source of this T cell receptor beta chain is a study of shared clonotypes between healthy human individuals. About the research overall: There were three CD4 naive, three CD4 memory, two CD8 naive and one CD8 memory plates per donor.

General study findings and limits: Expectations were that clonotype sharing among donors would be affected by sequencing depth.

Clones were read by immunoSEQ multiplex PCR, and TCRdb kept only the in-frame ones, dropping some. The table shows approximately 330,000 clones, with 73% occurring only once. On this clone itself: No antigen is known for it.

In germline, CDR1 is SEHNR, CDR2 FQNEAQ (reference sequence). With 1 base removed from V and 7 bases from J, the gap between germline ends came to 14 bases. The CDR3 totals 15 residues. This TCR was recovered from a man aged 25 to 40 in good health. The V and J genes are TRBV7-9 and TRBJ2-1; D call uncertain. Sequencing was done on a sample of memory CD4+ T cells sorted from blood. Subset of the sample: CD45RA-negative fraction. CDR3 in DNA: TGTGCCAGCAGCTTAGAGGATGGTGGGCGTAATGAGCAGTTCTTC. Translation gives CASSLEDGGRNEQFF.